This T cell receptor beta chain was obtained from a study of molecular identifiers for immune sequencing clone quantification. Libraries of naive CD8 T cells were made from 20,000 to 1,000,000 sorted cells. They used 10%, 30% or 50% RNA. TCRdb re-called the PCR reads with MiXCR, one entry per CDR3 protein. The table records just under 65,000 distinct CDR3 sequences, 15% to 20% of them present only once. CDR3 length: 16 residues. What was sequenced was naive CD8+ T cells from blood, with Jurkat cell RNA spiked in. The subset denotes: FACS-sorted CD8+CD4-CCR7+CD45RA+ naive T cells. The chain uses TRBV21-1 and TRBJ1-5. TRBV21-1 counts as a pseudogene. The clonotype originates from a human donor in good health. Some libraries in this study had Jurkat cell RNA spiked in. CDR3 loop: CASSKLPGYGNQPQHF. CDR3 nucleotides: TGTGCCAGCAGCAAGTTACCTGGTTACGGCAATCAGCCCCAGCATTTT.